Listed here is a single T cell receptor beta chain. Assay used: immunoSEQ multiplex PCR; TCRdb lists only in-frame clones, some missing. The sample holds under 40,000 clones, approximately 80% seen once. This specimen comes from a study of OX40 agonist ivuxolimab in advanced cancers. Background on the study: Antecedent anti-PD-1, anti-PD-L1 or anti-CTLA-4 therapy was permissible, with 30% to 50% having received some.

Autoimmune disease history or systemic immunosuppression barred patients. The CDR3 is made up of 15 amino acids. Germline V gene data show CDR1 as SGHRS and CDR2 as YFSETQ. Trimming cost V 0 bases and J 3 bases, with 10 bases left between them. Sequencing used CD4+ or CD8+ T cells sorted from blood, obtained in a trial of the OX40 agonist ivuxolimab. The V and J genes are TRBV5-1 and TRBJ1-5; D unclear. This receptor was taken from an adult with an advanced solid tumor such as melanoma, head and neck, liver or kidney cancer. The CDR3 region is CASSLVGSPNQPQHF. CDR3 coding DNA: TGCGCCAGCAGCTTGGTGGGGTCCCCCAATCAGCCCCAGCATTTT.